This TCR beta chain stems from a study of blood T cell repertoires in COVID-19. Across the study: Whether acute or convalescent, the COVID-19 samples came from the United States, Italy and Spain. Sources were T cells, B-cell-depleted T cells, or PBMCs; the material itself was cDNA or gDNA.

Original data processing: Reference gene primer amplification gave nucleated cell count estimates. This table comes from immunoSEQ multiplex PCR, and its TCRdb copy is limited to in-frame clones, with some not included. For V, J and clone size, that table is used; D and trimming come from the DNA. The sample includes tens of thousands of clones, about 85% of them seen just once. Per germline, CDR1 KGHDR and CDR2 SFDVKD. V was clipped by 2 bases and J by 8 bases; unmatched bases: 2. The length of the CDR3 is 15 residues. V and J are TRBV24-1 and TRBJ2-1; TRBD2 aligns across 13 bases. This clonotype originated in a man aged 80 or over with acute or convalescent COVID-19. Sample: peripheral blood. The CDR3 DNA follows: TGTGCCACCAGTGATTCCGGACTAGCGGGAGATGAGCAGTTCTTC. Amino acid sequence: CATSDSGLAGDEQFF.